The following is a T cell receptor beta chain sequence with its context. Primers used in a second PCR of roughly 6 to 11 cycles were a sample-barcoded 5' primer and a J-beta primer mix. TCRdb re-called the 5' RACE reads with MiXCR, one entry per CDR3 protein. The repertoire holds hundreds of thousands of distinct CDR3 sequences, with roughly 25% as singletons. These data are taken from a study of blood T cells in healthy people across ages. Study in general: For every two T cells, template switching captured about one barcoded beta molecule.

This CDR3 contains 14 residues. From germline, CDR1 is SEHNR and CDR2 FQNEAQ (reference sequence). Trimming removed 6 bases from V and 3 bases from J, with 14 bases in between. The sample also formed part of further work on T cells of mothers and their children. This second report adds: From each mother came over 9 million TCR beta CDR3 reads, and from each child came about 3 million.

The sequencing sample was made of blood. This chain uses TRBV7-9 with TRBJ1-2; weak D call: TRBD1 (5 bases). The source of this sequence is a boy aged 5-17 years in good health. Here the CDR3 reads CASRAWDLDYGYTF. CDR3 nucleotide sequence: TGTGCCAGCAGGGCTTGGGACCTAGACTATGGCTACACCTTC.